This entry lists 20 T cell receptor beta chains sequenced from one sample in a study of blood T cells in healthy people across ages. Then a second PCR, running about 7 to 11 cycles, was carried out with a sample-barcoded 5' primer and a J-beta primer mix. MiXCR, run by TCRdb on the 5' RACE reads, gives a single entry per CDR3 protein. The sample has over 1,500,000 distinct CDR3 sequences, 39% seen once. Sequencing was carried out using blood. These receptor sequences come from a human donor in good health.

This clonotype was counted between two and nine times. This sequence joins TRBV7-9 and TRBJ2-1, with TRBD1 as a possible D gene (6 bases). The germline V and J ends were trimmed by 5 bases and 0 bases, with 11 bases remaining between them. Looked up from germline, CDR1 is SEHNR and CDR2 is FQNEAQ (reference sequence). This CDR3 contains 15 residues. In DNA, the CDR3 is TGTGCCAGCAGCATCGACAGGTTCTCCTACAATGAGCAGTTCTTC. Its protein product is CASSIDRFSYNEQFF.

There are a few counts of this clonotype. The chain is built from TRBV11-2 and TRBJ2-4, with a tentative D call TRBD2 (6 bases). Germline V gives CDR1 SGHAT, CDR2 FQNNGV. Trimming took off 4 bases at V and 13 bases at J, with 20 bases between the two ends. This CDR3 has 14 residues. The CDR3: CASSSGPSVGEQYF. The CDR3 nucleotides read TGTGCCAGCAGCTCTGGCCCTAGCGTGGGAGAGCAGTACTTC.

In its sample, this clonotype was seen a few times. The CDR3 DNA follows: TGTGCCAGCACCCGACGGGGCGTAGATACGCAGTATTTT. This gives the protein CASTRRGVDTQYF. V usage is TRBV2 and J usage is TRBJ2-3; D is possibly TRBD1 or TRBD2 (5 bases each). Trimming took 7 bases from V and 5 from J, leaving 13 bases between them. The germline CDR1 and CDR2 sequences are SNHLY and FYNNEI. This CDR3 contains 13 residues. The full variable domain, its missing parts supplied by reference TRBV2 and TRBJ2-3, is EPEVTQTPSHQVTQMGQEVILRCVPISNHLYFYWYRQILGQKVEFLVSFYNNEISEKSEIFDDQFSVERPDGSNFTLKIRSTKLEDSAMYFCASTRRGVDTQYFGPGTRLTVL.

The chain is built from TRBV6-6 and TRBJ2-7, with a weak D call TRBD2 (6 bases). The CDR3 totals 16 residues. Deletions cut 0 bases from V and 2 bases from J, with 14 bases between. Germline-derived CDR1 and CDR2 are MNHNY and SVGAGI (reference sequence). CDR3 sequence: CASSYSIGGLTYEQYF. CDR3 bases: TGTGCCAGCAGTTACTCCATTGGGGGGTTAACCTACGAGCAGTACTTC.

This chain links TRBV9 with TRBJ1-2; the match to TRBD1 covers 10 bases. The CDR3 length is 15 residues. Germline V lookup: CDR1 SGDLS, CDR2 YYNGEE. V gave up 3 bases and J gave up 4 bases; unmatched junction bases: 6. This CDR3 is CASSDRTGGRYGYTF. The CDR3 nucleotides are TGTGCCAGCAGCGACCGGACAGGGGGACGCTATGGCTACACCTTC.

Many counts were recorded for this clonotype. The J gene is TRBJ2-3, the V gene TRBV20-1; D unresolved. The V gene lost 4 bases and the J gene lost 2 bases, with 10 bases spanning the gap. Germline-derived CDR1 and CDR2 are DFQATT and SNEGSKA (reference sequence). The CDR3 is 13 residues long. The chain's CDR3 is CSAKSPVTDTQYF. In DNA form, the CDR3 reads TGCAGTGCTAAATCTCCCGTCACAGATACGCAGTATTTT.

The chain recombines TRBV10-3 with TRBJ2-7; D is unclear. Trimming removed 0 bases from V and 2 bases from J, with 8 bases in between. The CDR3 has 14 amino acids. Germline-derived CDR1 and CDR2 are ENHRY and SYGVKD. The DNA of the CDR3 is TGTGCCATCAGTGAGTCGGAACGGACCTACGAGCAGTACTTC. Residues: CAISESERTYEQYF.

This chain links TRBV4-3 with TRBJ1-1, with unresolved D. There are 14 residues in the CDR3. V was clipped by 2 bases and J by 0 bases, with 7 bases between them. CDR1 and CDR2 (germline): LGHNA, YSLEER. The CDR3 sequence: CASSQNPMNTEAFF. The CDR3 coding sequence is TGCGCCAGCAGCCAAAATCCTATGAACACTGAAGCTTTCTTT.

About this clonotype itself: Its ends do not fully match the called genes, so a read error is possible. The rearrangement uses TRBV12-3 or TRBV12-4 and TRBJ2-4, with TRBD2 identical over 12 bases. The CDR3 is made up of 15 amino acids. In DNA, the CDR3 is TGTGCCAGCAGTTCCCGGACTAGCGGGGACAACGAGCAGTACTTT. It translates to CASSSRTSGDNEQYF.

This clonotype was picked up a small number of times. The chain recombines TRBV28 with TRBJ2-3; D possibly uses TRBD1 or TRBD2 (6 bases each). The germline V gene has CDR1 MDHEN and CDR2 SYDVKM. This CDR3 is built from 18 residues. The ends were cut back, 2 bases at V and 2 bases at J, with 20 bases in the middle. CDR3 region: CASSLVSRGPASTDTQYF. CDR3 DNA sequence: TGTGCCAGCAGTTTAGTCTCCCGGGGGCCGGCCTCCACAGATACGCAGTATTTT.

This chain uses TRBV12-3 or TRBV12-4 with TRBJ2-1; D not resolved. This CDR3 has 15 residues. The ends were cut back, 4 bases at V and 0 bases at J, with 10 bases in the middle. The CDR3 coding sequence is TGTGCCAGCAGTTACGACGGTAGCTCCTACAATGAGCAGTTCTTC. It specifies CASSYDGSSYNEQFF.

The chain recombines TRBV20-1 with TRBJ1-5, with no clear D. Trimming took 4 bases from V and 0 from J, leaving 19 bases between them. There are 17 residues in the CDR3. Per germline, CDR1 DFQATT and CDR2 SNEGSKA (reference sequence). The CDR3 nucleotides are TGCAGTGCTATCCGGTATTTGGGGAGTGATAGCAATCAGCCCCAGCATTTT. It codes for CSAIRYLGSDSNQPQHF.

The sample holds a few counts of this clonotype. CDR3 amino acids: CASSLWQGASPGANVLTF. The CDR3 region has the DNA TGTGCCAGCAGCTTATGGCAGGGGGCGTCTCCTGGGGCCAACGTCCTGACTTTC. This chain links TRBV11-2 with TRBJ2-6; 8 bases map to TRBD1. Germline-derived CDR1 and CDR2 are SGHAT and FQNNGV. V shed 2 bases, J shed 2 bases, and the junction held 8 bases outside the gene matches. The CDR3 has 18 amino acids.

This clonotype was detected only a few times. The chain has TRBV20-1 and TRBJ1-2; D perhaps matches TRBD1 (5 bases). The CDR3 length is 13 residues. The V end lost 5 bases, the J end lost 2 bases, and 12 bases lay between the germline ends. Germline values: CDR1 DFQATT, CDR2 SNEGSKA (reference sequence). The CDR3 is CSALRGRNYGYTF. The DNA for the CDR3 is TGCAGTGCTCTAAGGGGCAGAAACTATGGCTACACCTTC.

The chain employs TRBV4-3 and TRBJ2-2, with D perhaps TRBD1 (6 bases). The V gene lost 5 bases and the J gene lost 1 base, with 17 bases spanning the gap. The CDR3 runs to 17 residues. The germline V gene encodes CDR1 LGHNA and CDR2 YSLEER. This CDR3 reads CASSSSAPDRNTGELFF. As DNA, the CDR3 is TGCGCCAGCAGCTCAAGCGCGCCGGACAGGAACACCGGGGAGCTGTTTTTT.

The gene calls are TRBV6-2 or TRBV6-3 and TRBJ2-1; 7 bases fit TRBD1. The CDR3 is made up of 14 amino acids. Looked up from germline, CDR1 is MNHEY and CDR2 is SVGEGT. V was clipped by 5 bases and J by 4 bases; unmatched bases: 5. CDR3: CASSGQAHYNEQFF. Here the CDR3 DNA reads TGTGCCAGCAGTGGACAGGCCCATTACAATGAGCAGTTCTTC.

This CDR3 is CASRGLSSTDTQYF. As DNA, the CDR3 is TGCGCCAGCAGGGGACTCTCTAGCACAGATACGCAGTATTTT. The chain carries TRBV5-1 and TRBJ2-3; possibly TRBD2 for D (6 bases). The CDR3 consists of 14 residues. V lost 5 bases and J lost 0, with 10 bases in between. Germline CDR1 reads SGHRS; CDR2 reads YFSETQ.

The chain combines TRBV4-2 with TRBJ2-5, with D possibly being TRBD1 or TRBD2 (5 bases each). Deletions cut 2 bases from V and 4 bases from J, with 11 bases between. In germline, CDR1 is LGHNA, CDR2 YNFKEQ. This CDR3 is built from 14 residues. This chain's CDR3 is CASSQQQRGETQYF. Here the CDR3 DNA reads TGTGCCAGCAGCCAACAACAGAGGGGAGAGACCCAGTACTTC.

This clonotype occurred a few times. The rearrangement uses TRBV10-2 and TRBJ1-1; perhaps TRBD1 as D (6 bases). Deletions cut 7 bases from V and 3 bases from J, with 15 bases between. Germline V gene sequence: CDR1 WSHSY, CDR2 SAAADI. This CDR3 region has 14 residues. The DNA for the CDR3 is TGCGCCAGCACCTGGGAGGGGGGGGACACTGAAGCTTTCTTT. Encoded protein: CASTWEGGDTEAFF.

This chain connects TRBV9 to TRBJ2-4, with 11 positions matching TRBD2. V lost 3 bases and J lost 5; bases outside the gene matches: 10. Per germline, CDR1 SGDLS and CDR2 YYNGEE. The CDR3 is made up of 17 amino acids. CDR3 protein: CASSAGGGTSGQNIQYF. The CDR3 DNA sequence: TGTGCCAGCAGCGCTGGGGGGGGGACTAGCGGACAAAACATTCAGTACTTC. The entire variable domain, with the rest obtained from reference TRBV9 and TRBJ2-4, is as follows: DSGVTQTPKHLITATGQRVTLRCSPRSGDLSVYWYQQSLDQGLQFLIQYYNGEERAKGNILERFSAQQFPDLHSELNLSSLELGDSALYFCASSAGGGTSGQNIQYFGAGTRLSVL.